The text below deals with one T cell receptor (beta chain). This CDR3 is 14 amino acids long. Per the germline V gene, CDR1 is SGDLS and CDR2 is YYNGEE. The V end lost 4 bases, the J end lost 5 bases, and 14 bases lay between the germline ends. The PCR was carried out with 60 Vbeta primers and 13 Jbeta primers. Produced via immunoSEQ multiplex PCR; TCRdb's table is partial and in-frame only. The table lists 100,000 or so clones, over 65% of them singletons. Each donor was nominally healthy when sampled (though unrecorded immune exposures were likely). These data come from a study of cytomegalovirus exposure and HLA in healthy donors. Whole-study context: Early release data held 80 million to 100 million unique TCRs from HLA-typed donors.

This sequence joins TRBV9 and TRBJ2-3; a weak D match, TRBD2 (6 bases). Sequenced sample: PBMCs. The origin of this receptor is a man aged 40-55 years in good health and CMV-seropositive. CDR3 region: CASSLRLSGDTQYF. In nucleotides, the CDR3 is TGTGCCAGCAGCCTCCGCCTTAGCGGAGATACGCAGTATTTT.